The T cell receptor (beta chain) under discussion was sequenced for a study of CD8 T cells in Susac syndrome. The authors reverse transcribed roughly 0.5 to 1 ug RNA with random hexamers. Amplification of TCR beta CDR3 was carried out by immunoSEQ multiplex PCR, which covered 54 Vbeta and 13 Jbeta segments. TCRdb redid the calling of the immunoSEQ multiplex PCR reads with MiXCR, one entry per CDR3 protein. Among 100,000 to 150,000 distinct CDR3 sequences, around 94% were seen once, and the ten largest hold over 0.065%. As for this clonotype: What it binds is unknown.

CD8+ and CD4+ T cells from blood underwent TCR beta sequencing, which was carried out in a high-throughput format. The control participants were healthy donors, and these controls were matched with respect to both age and sex. Regarding the study as a whole: The authors acknowledged that the study's TCR sequencing and HLA analysis involved relatively few individuals.

This TCR was recovered from a human donor in good health. Sequenced material: CD4+ T cells from PBMCs.

The CDR3 DNA follows: TGCGCCAGCAGCTTGGGGACAGCCACCAACGAGCAGTACTTC. Amino acid sequence: CASSLGTATNEQYF. The chain carries TRBV5-1 and TRBJ2-7, with D maybe TRBD1 (6 bases). V lost 0 bases to trimming and J lost 5 bases, with 12 bases between them. Germline CDR1 reads SGHRS; CDR2 reads YFSETQ. The CDR3 is 14 residues long.